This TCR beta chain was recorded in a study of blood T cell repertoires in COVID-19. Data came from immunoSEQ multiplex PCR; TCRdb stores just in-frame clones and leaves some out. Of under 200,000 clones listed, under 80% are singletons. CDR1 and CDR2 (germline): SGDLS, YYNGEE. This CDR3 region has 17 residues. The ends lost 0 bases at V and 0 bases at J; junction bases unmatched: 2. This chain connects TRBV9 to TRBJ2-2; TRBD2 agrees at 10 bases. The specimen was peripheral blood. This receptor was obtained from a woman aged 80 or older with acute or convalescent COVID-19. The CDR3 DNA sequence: TGTGCCAGCAGCGTAGGTCTAGCGGGAGCGAACACCGGGGAGCTGTTTTTT. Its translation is CASSVGLAGANTGELFF.